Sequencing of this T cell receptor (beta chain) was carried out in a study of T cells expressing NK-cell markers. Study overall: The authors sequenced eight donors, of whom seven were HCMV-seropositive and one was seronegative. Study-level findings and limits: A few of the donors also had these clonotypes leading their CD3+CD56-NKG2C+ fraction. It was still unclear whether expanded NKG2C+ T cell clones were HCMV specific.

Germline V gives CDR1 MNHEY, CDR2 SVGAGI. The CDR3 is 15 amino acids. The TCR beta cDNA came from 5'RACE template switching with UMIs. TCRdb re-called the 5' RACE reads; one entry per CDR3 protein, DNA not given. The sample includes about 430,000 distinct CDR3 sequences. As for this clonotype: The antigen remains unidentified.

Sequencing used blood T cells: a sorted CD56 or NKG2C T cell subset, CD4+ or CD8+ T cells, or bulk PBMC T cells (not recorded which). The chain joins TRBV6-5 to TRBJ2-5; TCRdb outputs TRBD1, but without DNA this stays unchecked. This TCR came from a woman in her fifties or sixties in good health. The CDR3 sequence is CASSFSQTGKETQYF.